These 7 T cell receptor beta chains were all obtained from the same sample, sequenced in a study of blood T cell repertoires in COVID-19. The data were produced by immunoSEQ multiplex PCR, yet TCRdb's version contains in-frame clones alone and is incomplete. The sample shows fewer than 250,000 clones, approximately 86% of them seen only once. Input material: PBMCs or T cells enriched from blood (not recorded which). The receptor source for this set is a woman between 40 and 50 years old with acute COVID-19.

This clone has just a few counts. The CDR3 DNA reads as TGTGCCAGCAGACCCGGGACTAGCGGCCACAGGAGGTATGAGCAGTTCTTC. As protein: CASRPGTSGHRRYEQFF. The gene calls are TRBV3-1 (or the pseudogene TRBV3-2) and TRBJ2-1; TRBD2 matches 11 bases. V shed 6 bases and J 8 bases; nucleotides not matched to a gene: 15. CDR1 is LGHDT, CDR2 YNNKEL, per germline (reference sequence). CDR3 length equals 17 residues.

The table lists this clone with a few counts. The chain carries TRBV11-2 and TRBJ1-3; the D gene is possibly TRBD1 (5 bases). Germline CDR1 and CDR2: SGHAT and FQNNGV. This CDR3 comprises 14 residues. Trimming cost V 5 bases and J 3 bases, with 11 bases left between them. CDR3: CASSPPGVGNTIYF. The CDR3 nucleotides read TGTGCCAGCAGCCCCCCGGGGGTTGGAAACACCATATATTTT.

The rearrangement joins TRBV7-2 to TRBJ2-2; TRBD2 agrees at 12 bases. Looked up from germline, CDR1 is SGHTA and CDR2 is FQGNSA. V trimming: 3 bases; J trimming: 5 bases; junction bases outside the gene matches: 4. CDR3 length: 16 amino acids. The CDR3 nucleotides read TGTGCCAGCAGCTTTTTACTAGCGGGAGGAACCGGGGAGCTGTTTTTT. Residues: CASSFLLAGGTGELFF.

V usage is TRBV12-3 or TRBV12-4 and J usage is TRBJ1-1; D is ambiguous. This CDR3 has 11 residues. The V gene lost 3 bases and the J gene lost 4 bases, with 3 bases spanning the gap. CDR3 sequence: CASSFSTEAFF. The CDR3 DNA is TGTGCCAGCAGTTTCAGCACTGAAGCTTTCTTT.

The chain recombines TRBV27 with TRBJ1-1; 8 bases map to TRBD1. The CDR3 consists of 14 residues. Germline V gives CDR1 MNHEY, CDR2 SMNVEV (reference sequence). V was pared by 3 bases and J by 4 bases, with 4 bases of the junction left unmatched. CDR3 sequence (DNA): TGTGCCAGCAGTTTTTGGGACAGGCGCACTGAAGCTTTCTTT. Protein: CASSFWDRRTEAFF.

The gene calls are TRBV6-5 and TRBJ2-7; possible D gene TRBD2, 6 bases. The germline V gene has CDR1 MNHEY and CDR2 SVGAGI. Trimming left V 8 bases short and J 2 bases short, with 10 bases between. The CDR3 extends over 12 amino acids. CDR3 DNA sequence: TGTGCCAGCGCGGGGAACCCCTACGAGCAGTACTTC. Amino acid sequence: CASAGNPYEQYF.

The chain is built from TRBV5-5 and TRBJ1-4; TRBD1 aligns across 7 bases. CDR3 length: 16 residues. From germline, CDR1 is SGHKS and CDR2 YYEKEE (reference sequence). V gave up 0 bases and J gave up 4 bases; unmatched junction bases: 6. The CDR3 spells CASSLVQGRLNEKLFF. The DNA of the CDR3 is TGTGCCAGCAGCTTGGTACAGGGGAGGCTTAATGAAAAACTGTTTTTT. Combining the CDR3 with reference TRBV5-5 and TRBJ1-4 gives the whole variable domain DAGVTQSPTHLIKTRGQQVTLRCSPISGHKSVSWYQQVLGQGPQFIFQYYEKEERGRGNFPDRFSARQFPNYSSELNVNALLLGDSALYLCASSLVQGRLNEKLFFGSGTQLSVL.